These T cell receptor beta chains were read from a single sample in a study of cytomegalovirus exposure and HLA in healthy donors. Sequenced by immunoSEQ multiplex PCR; TCRdb stores in-frame clones only, minus some. The data hold about 200,000 clones, with roughly 80% observed a single time. The sample was PBMCs. The receptors were sampled from a girl aged 2 to 9 in good health and CMV-seronegative. The CDR3 runs from the conserved cysteine through the conserved F or W. The D gene is left open where the match is weak. Size tells how often a clone was seen (once, few, many) or the class of an expanded clone, and some rows leave it out.

>TRBD1|.|TRBV5-1|TRBJ2-3
TGCGCCAGCAGCTCCGGTCCCGGGACAGGGCCCGATACGCAGTATTTT
CASSSGPGTGPDTQYF
>.|.|TRBV27|TRBJ1-5
TGTGCCAGCAGCCTAACAGGGTCCTTGAGTCAGCCCCAGCATTTT
CASSLTGSLSQPQHF
>TRBD1|once|TRBV18|TRBJ1-4
TGTGCCAGCCGGACAGGGATTGATGAAAAACTGTTTTTT
CASRTGIDEKLFF
>TRBD1|once|TRBV7-8|TRBJ2-7
TGTGCCAGCACTCCACAGGGGGCGGACGGCGAGCAGTACTTC
CASTPQGADGEQYF
>TRBD1|.|TRBV7-9|TRBJ1-1
TGTGCCAGCAGCCGACAGGGGAACACTGAAGCTTTCTTT
CASSRQGNTEAFF
>.|.|TRBV7-7|TRBJ2-5
TGTGCCAGCAGCCGAAACAGGTACCAAGAGACCCAGTACTTC
CASSRNRYQETQYF
>.|.|TRBV6-5|TRBJ2-1
TGTGCCAGCAGTTACTCGGCCAGGGTAACGGATGAGCAGTTCTTC
CASSYSARVTDEQFF
>TRBD1|.|TRBV6-1|TRBJ2-3
TGTGCCAGCAGATCTTCGACAGGGGGTTCAGATACGCAGTGTTTT
CASRSSTGGSDTQCF
>.|.|TRBV5-4|TRBJ1-1
TGTGCCAGCAGCGTACGGGTGAACACTGAAGCTTTCTTT
CASSVRVNTEAFF
>TRBD1|few|TRBV6-1|TRBJ1-1
TGTGCCAGCAGTGGGGGAAGACAGGGTCGGATAGCTTTCTTT
CASSGGRQGRIAFF
>.|.|TRBV25-1|TRBJ2-5
TGTGCCAGCAGTAACGCTCTTGGACAGACCACCCAAGAGACCCAGTACTTC
CASSNALGQTTQETQYF
>.|.|TRBV2|TRBJ2-7
TGTGCCAGCAGTGAGCGATACGAGCAGTACTTC
CASSERYEQYF
>.|.|TRBV6-1|TRBJ1-1
TGTGCCATCTTGACAGAGAACACTGAAGCTTTCTTT
CAILTENTEAFF
>TRBD1|.|TRBV25-1|TRBJ2-2
TGTGCCAGCAGTGAAAGGGGGCTGGACACCGGGGAGCTGTTTTTT
CASSERGLDTGELFF
>TRBD2|few|TRBV9|TRBJ2-3
TGTGCCAGCAGCCCGCGGGGGGGTAGCACAGATACGCAGTATTTT
CASSPRGGSTDTQYF
>.|.|TRBV29-1|TRBJ1-2
TGCAGCGTTGTAAGGCCGGGGGGCGGCTACACCTTC
CSVVRPGGGYTF
>.|.|TRBV5-4|TRBJ1-2
TGTGCCAGCAGCTTGGGCGGGGCCGACTATGGCTACACCTTC
CASSLGGADYGYTF
>.|.|TRBV19|TRBJ1-3
TGTGCCAGTACCTCACAGGGTCTACGCCCTGGAAACACCATATATTTT
CASTSQGLRPGNTIYF
>.|.|TRBV6-1|TRBJ1-3
TGTGCCAGTCAAAGGGAGGGACTGGGAAACACCATATATTTT
CASQREGLGNTIYF
>.|.|TRBV19|TRBJ2-1
TGTGCCAGTAGCCGGGAGCCCCCTTTTGAGCAGTTCTTC
CASSREPPFEQFF
>.|once|TRBV5-4|TRBJ1-6
TGTGCCAGCAGCTTGAGGGGATCGGATTCACCCCTCCACTTT
CASSLRGSDSPLHF
>TRBD2|.|TRBV11-2|TRBJ2-5
TGTGCCAGCAGCGCTCCGGGACTAGCTTTTCGGGAGACCCAGTACTTC
CASSAPGLAFRETQYF
>.|.|TRBV6-5|TRBJ2-7
TGTGCCAGCAGTGGAATTGCTAGCGTCGAGCAGTACTTC
CASSGIASVEQYF
>.|.|TRBV15|TRBJ1-1
TGTGCCACCAGCAGTGTTATTATGAACACTGAAGCTTTCTTT
CATSSVIMNTEAFF
>TRBD2|.|TRBV5-6|TRBJ2-7
TGTGCCAGCACCTCTATCCGGGGGGAGTACGAGCAGTACTTC
CASTSIRGEYEQYF
>TRBD1|.|TRBV5-6|TRBJ2-7
TGTGCCACCCACGACCAAGGACAGGCAAACGAGCAGTACTTC
CATHDQGQANEQYF
>.|.|TRBV9|TRBJ2-6
TGTGCCAGCAGCGCGGAGGACTTTGGGGCCAACGTCCTGACTTTC
CASSAEDFGANVLTF
>TRBD1|.|TRBV27|TRBJ2-1
TGTGCCAGCAGTACCGGGACAGGGGAGCGTGGGTACAATGAGCAGTTCTTC
CASSTGTGERGYNEQFF
>.|once|TRBV6-1|TRBJ2-5
TGTGCCAGCAACGACTGGCTACAAGAGACCCAGTACTTC
CASNDWLQETQYF
>TRBD1|.|TRBV18|TRBJ2-7
TGTGCCAGCTCAAAACAGGGGGGCATGTACGAGCAGTACTTC
CASSKQGGMYEQYF
>.|few|TRBV2|TRBJ2-1
TGTGCCAGCAGAGGGCACGGGGACAATGAGCAGTTCTTC
CASRGHGDNEQFF
>.|.|TRBV25-1|TRBJ1-2
TGTGCCAGCAGTTACCAGGGCTATGGCTACACCTTC
CASSYQGYGYTF
>TRBD2|few|TRBV7-2|TRBJ2-1
TGTGCCAGCAGCTGGAGCGGGAGTGGGAATGAGCAGTTCTTC
CASSWSGSGNEQFF
>TRBD1|.|TRBV9|TRBJ2-3
TGTGCCAGCAGCGCCACAGGGGGCGCAACAGATACGCAGTATTTT
CASSATGGATDTQYF
>TRBD1|.|TRBV19|TRBJ2-1
TGTGCCAGTAGTATAGGGACAGGTCTTAGCTCCTACAATGAGCAGTTCTTC
CASSIGTGLSSYNEQFF
>.|.|TRBV10-3|TRBJ1-1
TGTGCCATCAGTGAGTCTAGGGGGGGAACTGAAGCTTTCTTT
CAISESRGGTEAFF
>TRBD1|.|TRBV27|TRBJ1-1
TGTGCCAGCAGAACAGGGGGCGATGGAACTGAAGCTTTCTTT
CASRTGGDGTEAFF
>.|.|TRBV6-1|TRBJ1-4
TGTGCCAGCAGAACCGACAGGCTTAACGAAAAACTGTTTTTT
CASRTDRLNEKLFF
>.|.|TRBV6-5|TRBJ1-2
TGTGCCAGCAGTTATAGGGAGCGCCCCTTCTATGGCTACACCTTC
CASSYRERPFYGYTF
>TRBD1|.|TRBV29-1|TRBJ1-1
TGCAGCGCAGCCCGACAGGGCTGGTGGAACACTGAAGCTTTCTTT
CSAARQGWWNTEAFF
>TRBD2|.|TRBV4-1|TRBJ2-1
TGCGCCAGCAGCCAAGTAGCGGGGGTCGACAATGAGCAGTTCTTC
CASSQVAGVDNEQFF
>TRBD1|few|TRBV9|TRBJ1-4
TGTGCCAGCAGCGCCGGGACAGAAAATGAAAAACTGTTTTTT
CASSAGTENEKLFF
>.|.|TRBV11-2|TRBJ2-3
TGTGCCAGCAGCGTTGACTATAGCACAGATACGCAGTATTTT
CASSVDYSTDTQYF
>TRBD1|.|TRBV25-1|TRBJ1-2
TGTGCCAGCAGGGGGGGCGGGACAGGGGGCAGTTGGGAGTATGGCTACACCTTC
CASRGGGTGGSWEYGYTF
>.|.|TRBV5-5|TRBJ2-1
TGTGCCAGCAGCTTGGACACGATCCAGGATGAGCAGTTCTTC
CASSLDTIQDEQFF
>.|few|TRBV19|TRBJ1-4
TGTGCCAGTAGTCGGACAGCAACTAATGAAAAACTGTTTTTT
CASSRTATNEKLFF
>.|.|TRBV15|TRBJ1-4
TGTGCCACCAGCAGGCCCCCGGGACAACGAAATGAAAAACTGTTTTTT
CATSRPPGQRNEKLFF
>TRBD1|.|TRBV18|TRBJ2-7
TGTGCCAGCTCATCCGACTCTAACCAGGGGGTTTACGAGCAGTACTTC
CASSSDSNQGVYEQYF
>.|.|TRBV19|TRBJ2-7
TGTGCCAGTAGTATAGGTCCGGGACTCGACAGTATCTTC
CASSIGPGLDSIF
>.|.|TRBV30|TRBJ1-5
TGTGCCTGGGGCAGGCGCAATCAGCCCCAGCATTTT
CAWGRRNQPQHF
>.|few|TRBV5-1|TRBJ1-1
TGCGCCAGCAGCATTCTACCAGACAGGAACACTGAAGCTTTCTTT
CASSILPDRNTEAFF
>TRBD1|.|TRBV28|TRBJ2-1
TGTGCCAGCAGTGGCGGACAGGTTCCCTACAATGAGCAGTTCTTC
CASSGGQVPYNEQFF
>TRBD1|.|TRBV4-2|TRBJ2-1
TGTGCCAGCAGCCAAGATAGGGCGGACAGGGAGTTCTTC
CASSQDRADREFF
>.|.|TRBV5-1|TRBJ2-1
TGCGCCAGCAGCTTGGGGGGCAACGAGCAGTTCTTC
CASSLGGNEQFF
>.|few|TRBV2|TRBJ2-7
TGTGCCAGCAGCCCCGGTCAGGGCAACGAGCAGTACTTC
CASSPGQGNEQYF